A selection of T cell receptor beta chains follows, all from one sample in a study of cytomegalovirus exposure and HLA in healthy donors. Some clones are missing from TCRdb's copy, which holds only in-frame ones; the method was immunoSEQ multiplex PCR. The sample has around 160,000 clones, roughly 74% seen once; the top ten hold roughly 8.2%. The material sequenced was PBMCs. The receptors derive from a woman aged 40 to 50 in good health and CMV-seropositive. The CDR3 runs from the conserved cysteine through the conserved F or W. D genes are given only for firm matches. The listing skips clone size in some rows; elsewhere it reads once, few, many or a size class.

abundance	v_gene	d_gene	j_gene	CDR3aa	CDR3nt
NA	TRBV7-8	NA	TRBJ1-1	CASSLVIYTEAFF	TGTGCCAGCAGCTTAGTAATTTACACTGAAGCTTTCTTT
NA	TRBV4-1	NA	TRBJ2-5	CASSRGETQYF	TGCGCCAGCAGTCGAGGAGAGACCCAGTACTTC
once	TRBV7-9	NA	TRBJ1-6	CASSADSGINSPLHF	TGTGCCAGCAGCGCCGACTCGGGAATTAATTCACCCCTCCACTTT
NA	TRBV7-6	NA	TRBJ2-1	CASSLDDRYNEQFF	TGTGCCAGCAGCTTGGATGACAGGTACAATGAGCAGTTCTTC
NA	TRBV13	TRBD2	TRBJ2-2	CASSLARGSGELFF	TGTGCCAGCAGCTTAGCGCGGGGGTCCGGGGAGCTGTTTTTT
NA	TRBV27	TRBD2	TRBJ2-1	CASSFILAGINEQFF	TGTGCCAGCAGTTTTATACTAGCGGGTATCAATGAGCAGTTCTTC
once	TRBV5-4	NA	TRBJ1-2	CASTPVDGYGYTF	TGTGCCAGCACCCCAGTTGATGGCTATGGCTACACCTTC
NA	TRBV21-1	NA	TRBJ2-5	CASSKMDFKETQYF	TGTGCCAGCAGCAAAATGGACTTTAAAGAGACCCAGTACTTC
NA	TRBV6-4	TRBD1	TRBJ2-1	CASSEPGQGANEQFF	TGTGCCAGCAGTGAACCGGGACAGGGGGCCAATGAGCAGTTCTTC
NA	TRBV7-2	TRBD2	TRBJ2-1	CASSLGGGTRGANEQFF	TGTGCCAGCAGCTTAGGGGGGGGGACTAGAGGCGCCAATGAGCAGTTCTTC
once	TRBV18	TRBD1	TRBJ1-2	CASSPTPGGDYGYTF	TGTGCCAGCTCACCAACTCCAGGGGGCGACTATGGCTACACCTTC
NA	TRBV7-9	NA	TRBJ2-7	CASSLTGYEQYF	TGTGCCAGCAGCTTAACAGGGTACGAGCAGTACTTC
NA	TRBV4-1	TRBD2	TRBJ2-7	CASSQDRAGSSYEQYF	TGCGCCAGCAGCCAAGATCGAGCGGGAAGCTCCTACGAGCAGTACTTC
NA	TRBV27	NA	TRBJ2-7	CASSLMPGIYEQYF	TGTGCCAGCAGTTTGATGCCAGGTATCTACGAGCAGTACTTC
NA	TRBV5-1	NA	TRBJ2-3	CASSTGQTLDTQYF	TGCGCCAGCAGCACCGGACAGACTCTGGATACGCAGTATTTT
NA	TRBV27	NA	TRBJ2-7	CASSLFSQAEQYF	TGTGCCAGCAGTTTATTTTCCCAAGCCGAGCAGTACTTC
NA	TRBV27	TRBD1	TRBJ1-1	CASSLLGSGQGKNTEAFF	TGTGCCAGCAGTTTATTGGGGAGCGGACAGGGAAAGAACACTGAAGCTTTCTTT
few	TRBV7-8	NA	TRBJ1-3	CASSLASGTRSGNTIYF	TGTGCCAGCAGCTTAGCGTCAGGGACTCGCTCTGGAAACACCATATATTTT
NA	TRBV28	NA	TRBJ1-2	CASSLGTIANYGYTF	TGTGCCAGCAGTTTGGGGACTATAGCTAACTATGGCTACACCTTC